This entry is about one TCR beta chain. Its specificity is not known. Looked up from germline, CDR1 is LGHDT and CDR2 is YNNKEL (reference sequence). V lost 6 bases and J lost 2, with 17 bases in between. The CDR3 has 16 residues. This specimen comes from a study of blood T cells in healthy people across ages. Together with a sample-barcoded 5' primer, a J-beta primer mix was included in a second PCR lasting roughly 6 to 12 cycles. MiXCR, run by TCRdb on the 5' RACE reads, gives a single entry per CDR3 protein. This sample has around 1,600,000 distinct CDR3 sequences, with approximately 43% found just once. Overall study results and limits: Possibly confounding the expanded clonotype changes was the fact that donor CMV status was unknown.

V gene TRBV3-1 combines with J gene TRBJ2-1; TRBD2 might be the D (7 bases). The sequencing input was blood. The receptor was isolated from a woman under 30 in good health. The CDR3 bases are TGTGCCAGCAGTCGGAGACAAGGGGGGGCCTACAATGAGCAGTTCTTC. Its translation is CASSRRQGGAYNEQFF.